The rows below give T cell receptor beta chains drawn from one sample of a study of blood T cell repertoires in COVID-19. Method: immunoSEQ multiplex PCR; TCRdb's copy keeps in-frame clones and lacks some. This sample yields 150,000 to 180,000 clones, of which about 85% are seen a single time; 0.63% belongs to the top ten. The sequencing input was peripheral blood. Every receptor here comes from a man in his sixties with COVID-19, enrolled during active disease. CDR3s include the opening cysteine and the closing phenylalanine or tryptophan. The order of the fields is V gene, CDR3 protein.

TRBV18	CASSPYGTGETEAFF
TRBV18	CASSPRLTGGMNTEAFF
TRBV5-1	CASSLVLPGQQNSPLHF
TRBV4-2	CASSQGTGGMGGELFF
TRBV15	CATSRDFSRNTEAFF
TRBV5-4	CASSQQGAPGYTF
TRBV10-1	CASSRTSLANYEQYF
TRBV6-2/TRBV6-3	CASSWRDYETGELFF
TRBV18	CASSRTRDTEAFF
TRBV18	CASSPPRDRTYNEQFF
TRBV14	CASSQDHGGAGEQYF
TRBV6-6	CASRTRQGDEKLFF
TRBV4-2	CASSQDWGGLSYEQYF
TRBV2	CASSLTGSTEAFF
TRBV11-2	CASSLGFVTRYRIEAFF
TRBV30	CAWTEGRVNTEAFF
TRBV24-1	CATSDARDTSNQPQHF
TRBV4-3	CASSQYLGDRGSPLHF
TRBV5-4	CASSRMPTGLAANGELFF
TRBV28	CASRLSFGGGMSDTQYF
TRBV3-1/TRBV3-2	CASSQDQAGSYEQYF
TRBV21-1	CASSKAHSQSIHTEAFF
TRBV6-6	CASSWAGNTEAFF
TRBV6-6	CASRVGTGVFYGYTF
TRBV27	CASSLILGDPGKFGGTGAFF
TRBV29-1	CSVRQVNTEAFF
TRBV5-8	CASSKSGQGSYEQYF
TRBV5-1	CASSFSKTGNANEKLFF
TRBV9	CASSVDNRGLETQYF
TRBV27	CASHPAGTFGRYGYTF
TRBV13	CASSPGKGALPQYF